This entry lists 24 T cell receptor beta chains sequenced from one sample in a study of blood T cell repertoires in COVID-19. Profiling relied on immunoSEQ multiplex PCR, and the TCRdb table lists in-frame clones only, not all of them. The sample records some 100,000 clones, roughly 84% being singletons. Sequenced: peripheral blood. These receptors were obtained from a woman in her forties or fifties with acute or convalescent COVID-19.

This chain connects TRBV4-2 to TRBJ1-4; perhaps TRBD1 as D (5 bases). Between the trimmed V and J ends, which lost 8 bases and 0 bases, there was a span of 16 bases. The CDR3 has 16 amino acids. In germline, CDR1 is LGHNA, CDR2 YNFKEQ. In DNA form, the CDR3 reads TGTGCCAGCGGGGGGGGTGACAGCGCAACTAATGAAAAACTGTTTTTT. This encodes CASGGGDSATNEKLFF.

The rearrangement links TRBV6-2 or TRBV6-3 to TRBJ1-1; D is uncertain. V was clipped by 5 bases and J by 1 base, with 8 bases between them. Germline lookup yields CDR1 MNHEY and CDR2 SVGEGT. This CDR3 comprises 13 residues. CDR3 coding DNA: TGTGCCAGCAGTCAAACAGCGAACACTGAAGCTTTCTTT. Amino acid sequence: CASSQTANTEAFF.

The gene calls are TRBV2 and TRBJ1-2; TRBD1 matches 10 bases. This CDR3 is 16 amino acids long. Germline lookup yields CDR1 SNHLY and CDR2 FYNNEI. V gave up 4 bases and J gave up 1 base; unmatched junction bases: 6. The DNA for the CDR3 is TGTGCCAGCAGTGCCGACAGGGGGCAAGTTAACTATGGCTACACCTTC. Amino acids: CASSADRGQVNYGYTF.

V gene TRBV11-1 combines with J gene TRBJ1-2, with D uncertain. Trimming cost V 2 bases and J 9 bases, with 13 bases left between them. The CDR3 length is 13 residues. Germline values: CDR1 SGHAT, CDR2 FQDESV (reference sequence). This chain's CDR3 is CASSLPEALRYTF. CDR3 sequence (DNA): TGTGCCAGCAGCTTACCTGAGGCCTTGCGCTACACCTTC. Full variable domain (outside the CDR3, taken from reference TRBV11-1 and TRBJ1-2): EAEVAQSPRYKITEKSQAVAFWCDPISGHATLYWYRQILGQGPELLVQFQDESVVDDSQLPKDRFSAERLKGVDSTLKIQPAELGDSAMYLCASSLPEALRYTFGSGTRLTVV.

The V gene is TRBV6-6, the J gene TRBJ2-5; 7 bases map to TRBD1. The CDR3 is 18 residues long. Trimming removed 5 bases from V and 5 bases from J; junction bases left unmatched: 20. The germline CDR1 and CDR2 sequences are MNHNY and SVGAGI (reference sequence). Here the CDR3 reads CASSLNSYTTGTGETQYF. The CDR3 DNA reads TGTGCCAGCAGTCTTAACTCATATACGACAGGGACCGGGGAGACCCAGTACTTC.

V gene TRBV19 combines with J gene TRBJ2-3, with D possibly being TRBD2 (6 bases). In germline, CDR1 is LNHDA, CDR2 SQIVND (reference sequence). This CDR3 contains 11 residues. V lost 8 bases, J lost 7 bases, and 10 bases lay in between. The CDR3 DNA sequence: TGTGCCAGTTCACGGGAGAATACGCAGTATTTT. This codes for CASSRENTQYF. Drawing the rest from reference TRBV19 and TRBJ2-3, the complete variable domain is DGGITQSPKYLFRKEGQNVTLSCEQNLNHDAMYWYRQDPGQGLRLIYYSQIVNDFQKGDIAEGYSVSREKKESFPLTVTSAQKNPTAFYLCASSRENTQYFGPGTRLTVL.

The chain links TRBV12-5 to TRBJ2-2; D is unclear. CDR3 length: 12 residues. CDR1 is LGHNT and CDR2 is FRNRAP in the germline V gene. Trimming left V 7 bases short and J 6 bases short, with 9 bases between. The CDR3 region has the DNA TGTGCTAGTGCCCTCTCGTCCGGGGAGCTGTTTTTT. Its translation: CASALSSGELFF.

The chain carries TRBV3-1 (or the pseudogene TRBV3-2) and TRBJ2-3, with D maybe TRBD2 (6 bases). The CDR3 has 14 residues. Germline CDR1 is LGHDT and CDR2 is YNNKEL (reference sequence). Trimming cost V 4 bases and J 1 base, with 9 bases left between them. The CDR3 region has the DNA TGTGCCAGCAGCCTGGCTAGCGGCACAGATACGCAGTATTTT. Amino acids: CASSLASGTDTQYF.

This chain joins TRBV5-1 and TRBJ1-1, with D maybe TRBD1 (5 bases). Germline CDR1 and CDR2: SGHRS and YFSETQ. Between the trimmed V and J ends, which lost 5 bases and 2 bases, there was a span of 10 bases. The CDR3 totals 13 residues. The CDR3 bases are TGCGCCAGCAGTCAGGACATCAACACTGAAGCTTTCTTT. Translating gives CASSQDINTEAFF.

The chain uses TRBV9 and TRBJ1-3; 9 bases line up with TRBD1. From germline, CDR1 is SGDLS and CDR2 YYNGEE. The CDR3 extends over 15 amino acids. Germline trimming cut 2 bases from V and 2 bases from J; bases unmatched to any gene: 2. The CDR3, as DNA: TGTGCCAGCAGCGTGGGGACAGGGACTGGAAACACCATATATTTT. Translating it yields CASSVGTGTGNTIYF.

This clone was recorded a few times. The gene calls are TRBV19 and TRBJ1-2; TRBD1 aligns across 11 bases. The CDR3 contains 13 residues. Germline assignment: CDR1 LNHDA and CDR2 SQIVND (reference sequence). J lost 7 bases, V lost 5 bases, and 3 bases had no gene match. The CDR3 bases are TGTGCCAGTAGTCCTGGGACAGGGGGTGGCTACACCTTC. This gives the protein CASSPGTGGGYTF.

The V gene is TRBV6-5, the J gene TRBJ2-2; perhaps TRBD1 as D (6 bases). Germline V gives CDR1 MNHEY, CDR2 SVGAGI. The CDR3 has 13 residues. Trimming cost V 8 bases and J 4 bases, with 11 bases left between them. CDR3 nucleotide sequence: TGTGCCAGCTTTCGAGGGGGCACCGGGGAGCTGTTTTTT. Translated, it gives CASFRGGTGELFF.

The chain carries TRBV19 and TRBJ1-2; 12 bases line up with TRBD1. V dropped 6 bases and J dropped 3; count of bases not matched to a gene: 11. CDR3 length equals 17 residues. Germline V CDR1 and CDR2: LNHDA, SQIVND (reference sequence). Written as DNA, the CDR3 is TGTGCCAGTAGCTCGATCGGGACAGGGGGCGATTACTATGGCTACACCTTC. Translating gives CASSSIGTGGDYYGYTF. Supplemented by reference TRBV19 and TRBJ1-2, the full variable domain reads DGGITQSPKYLFRKEGQNVTLSCEQNLNHDAMYWYRQDPGQGLRLIYYSQIVNDFQKGDIAEGYSVSREKKESFPLTVTSAQKNPTAFYLCASSSIGTGGDYYGYTFGSGTRLTVV.

CDR3 residues: CASSHGRSYGYTF. The CDR3 DNA is TGTGCCAGCAGCCACGGAAGGAGCTATGGCTACACCTTC. The chain has TRBV3-1 (or the pseudogene TRBV3-2) and TRBJ1-2, with D hard to call. Germline lookup yields CDR1 LGHDT and CDR2 YNNKEL (reference sequence). This CDR3 contains 13 residues. V was cut by 3 bases and J by 4 bases, with 9 bases left in between.

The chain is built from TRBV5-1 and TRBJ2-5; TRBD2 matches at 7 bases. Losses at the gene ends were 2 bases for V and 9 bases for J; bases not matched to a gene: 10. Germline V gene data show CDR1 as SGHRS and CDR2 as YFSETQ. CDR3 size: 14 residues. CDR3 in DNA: TGCGCCAGCAGCTTTGGGACTACCAGGTTGGCCCAGTACTTC. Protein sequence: CASSFGTTRLAQYF.

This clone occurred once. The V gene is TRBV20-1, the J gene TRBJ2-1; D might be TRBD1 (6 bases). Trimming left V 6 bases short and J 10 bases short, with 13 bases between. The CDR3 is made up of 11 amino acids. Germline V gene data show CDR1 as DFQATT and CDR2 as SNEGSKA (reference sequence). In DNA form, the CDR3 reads TGCAGTGCCAAAAAGACAGGCGAGCAGTTCTTC. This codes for CSAKKTGEQFF.

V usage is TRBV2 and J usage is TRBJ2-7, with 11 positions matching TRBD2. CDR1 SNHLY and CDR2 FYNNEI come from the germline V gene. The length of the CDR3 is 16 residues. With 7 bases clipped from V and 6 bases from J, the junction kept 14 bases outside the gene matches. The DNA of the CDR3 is TGTGCCAGCACTCCTATAGCGGGGGGGCCATTAGCCGAGCAGTACTTC. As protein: CASTPIAGGPLAEQYF.

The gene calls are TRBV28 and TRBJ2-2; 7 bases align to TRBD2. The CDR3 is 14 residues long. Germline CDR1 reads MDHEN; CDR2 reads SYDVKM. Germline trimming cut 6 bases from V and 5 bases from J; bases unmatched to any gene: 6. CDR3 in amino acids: CASSSLGGTGELFF. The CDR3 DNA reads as TGTGCCAGCAGCTCCCTCGGGGGGACCGGGGAGCTGTTTTTT.

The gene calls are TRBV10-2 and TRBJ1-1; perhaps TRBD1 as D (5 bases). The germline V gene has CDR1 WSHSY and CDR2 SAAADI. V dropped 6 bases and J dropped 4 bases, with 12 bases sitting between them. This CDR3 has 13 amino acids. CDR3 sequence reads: CASRQDPGTEAFF. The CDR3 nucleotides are TGCGCCAGCAGACAGGATCCGGGCACTGAAGCTTTCTTT.

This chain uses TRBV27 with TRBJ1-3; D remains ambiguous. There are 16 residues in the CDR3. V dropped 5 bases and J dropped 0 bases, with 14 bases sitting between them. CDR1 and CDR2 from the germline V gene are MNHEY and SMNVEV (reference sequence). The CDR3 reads CASSPTHPNSGNTIYF. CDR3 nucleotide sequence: TGTGCCAGCAGTCCTACCCACCCTAACTCTGGAAACACCATATATTTT.

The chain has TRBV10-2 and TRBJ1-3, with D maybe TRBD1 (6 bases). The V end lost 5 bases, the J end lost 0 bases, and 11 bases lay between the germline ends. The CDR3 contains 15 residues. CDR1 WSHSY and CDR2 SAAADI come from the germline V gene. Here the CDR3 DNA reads TGCGCCAGCAGTAGGACAGACTACTCTGGAAACACCATATATTTT. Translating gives CASSRTDYSGNTIYF.

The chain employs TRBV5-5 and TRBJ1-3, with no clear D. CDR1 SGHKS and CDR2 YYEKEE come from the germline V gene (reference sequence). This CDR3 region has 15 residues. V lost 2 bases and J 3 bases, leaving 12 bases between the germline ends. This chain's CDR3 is CASSFEGAFGNTIYF. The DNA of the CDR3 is TGTGCCAGCAGCTTTGAAGGAGCGTTTGGAAACACCATATATTTT.

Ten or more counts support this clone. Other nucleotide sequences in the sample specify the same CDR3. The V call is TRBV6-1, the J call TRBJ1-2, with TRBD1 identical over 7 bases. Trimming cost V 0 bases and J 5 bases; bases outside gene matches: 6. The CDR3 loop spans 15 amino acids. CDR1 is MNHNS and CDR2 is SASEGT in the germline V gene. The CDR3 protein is CASSEAGGRGYGYTF. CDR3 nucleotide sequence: TGTGCCAGCAGTGAAGCGGGAGGCAGGGGGTATGGCTACACCTTC.

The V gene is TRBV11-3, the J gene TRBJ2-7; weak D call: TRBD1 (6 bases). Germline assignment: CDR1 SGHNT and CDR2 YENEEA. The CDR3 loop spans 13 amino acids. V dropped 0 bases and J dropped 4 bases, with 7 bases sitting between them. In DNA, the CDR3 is TGTGCCAGCAGCTTAGAAGGGGGATACGAGCAGTACTTC. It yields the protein CASSLEGGYEQYF.